Included here is one TCR beta chain sequence, with context. The data were taken from a study of technical replicates of blood from a few donors. Some clones are missing from TCRdb's copy, which holds only in-frame ones; the method was immunoSEQ multiplex PCR. The repertoire holds about 57,000 clones, 93% seen once, with roughly 4% in the top ten. CDR1 and CDR2 from the germline V gene are MNHNY and SVGAGI (reference sequence). The V gene end was trimmed by 4 bases and the J gene end by 13 bases; junction bases not matched to a gene: 10. The CDR3 has 15 amino acids. V usage is TRBV6-6 and J usage is TRBJ2-3, with 14 bases matching TRBD2. The clonotype originates from a human donor in good health. Some clones in this sample may be carry-over from other donors' samples. The specimen was PBMCs. CDR3 in amino acids: CASSLAGLAGGREYF. DNA of the CDR3: TGTGCCAGCAGTTTGGCCGGACTAGCGGGGGGTCGGGAGTATTTT.